Presented here are 3 T cell receptor beta chains from one specimen sequenced in a study of cytomegalovirus exposure and HLA in healthy donors. Clones were sequenced by immunoSEQ multiplex PCR, and TCRdb holds only the in-frame ones, with some missing. The table lists about 140,000 clones, 84% of them singletons. The sample taken for sequencing was PBMCs. These receptors were collected from a young woman in good health and CMV-seronegative.

This rearrangement joins TRBV6-1 to TRBJ1-1; no clear D. The V gene lost 9 bases and the J gene lost 7 bases, with 21 bases spanning the gap. Germline CDR1 MNHNS, CDR2 SASEGT. The length of the CDR3 is 14 residues. CDR3 residues: CARDCGIGLSEAFF. In DNA form, the CDR3 reads TGTGCCAGAGATTGTGGGATCGGACTTAGTGAAGCTTTCTTT.

The CDR3 sequence is CASSLNRGHGELFF. The CDR3 DNA is TGCGCCAGCAGCTTAAACAGGGGGCACGGGGAGCTGTTTTTT. The J gene is TRBJ2-2, the V gene TRBV4-1, with 9 bases identical to TRBD1. Germline loops: CDR1 MGHRA, CDR2 YSYEKL. V lost 5 bases and J lost 7; bases outside the gene matches: 5. This CDR3 contains 14 residues.

A few counts support this clone. The chain joins TRBV6-5 to TRBJ1-3; 7 bases map to TRBD1. The germline gives CDR1 MNHEY, CDR2 SVGAGI. CDR3 length: 13 residues. Losses at the gene ends were 7 bases for V and 4 bases for J; bases not matched to a gene: 4. This CDR3 reads CASKKQGGNTIYF. The DNA for the CDR3 is TGTGCCAGCAAAAAACAGGGGGGAAACACCATATATTTT.